One sample yielded the 11 T cell receptor beta chains listed below, sequenced in a study of Ad26.COV2.S vaccination and SARS-CoV-2 variants. Treatment given: some 20 received Ad26.COV2.S at low or high dose, single or two shots; roughly five received placebo; per-sample allocation not given. The investigators took samples on day 63 after the first vaccine or placebo injection. Profiling relied on immunoSEQ multiplex PCR, and the TCRdb table lists in-frame clones only, not all of them. The repertoire includes about 440,000 clones, roughly 91% of them detected once, and roughly 4% sits in the top ten. The sample was peripheral blood, taken in a trial of Ad26.COV2.S vaccine versus placebo. These receptors originate from a person aged 18 to 65 who received the Ad26.COV2.S COVID-19 vaccine or a placebo.

The genes are TRBV7-9 and TRBJ2-6; 8 bases line up with TRBD1. Germline V CDR1 and CDR2: SEHNR, FQNEAQ (reference sequence). V lost 3 bases, J lost 3 bases, and 1 base stayed unmatched. This CDR3 contains 15 residues. The CDR3 DNA sequence: TGTGCCAGCAGCTTGGGACAGGTTGGGGCCAACGTCCTGACTTTC. Translating gives CASSLGQVGANVLTF.

The V call is TRBV5-5, the J call TRBJ1-1; a weak D match, TRBD1 (5 bases). The V gene's germline CDR1 is SGHKS and CDR2 YYEKEE (reference sequence). The CDR3 has 12 residues. Trimming removed 0 bases at V and 7 bases at J, with 7 bases between. The CDR3 DNA reads TGTGCCAGCAGCTTGGCAGGGTTTGAAGCTTTCTTT. Protein sequence: CASSLAGFEAFF.

The J gene is TRBJ2-1, the V gene TRBV6-5; 8 positions match TRBD2. The CDR3 spans 16 residues. CDR1 and CDR2 (germline): MNHEY, SVGAGI. After removal of 4 bases from V and 0 bases from J, the junction contained 5 bases not matched to a gene. Here the CDR3 DNA reads TGTGCCAGCAGTTTTAGCGGGAAAGGCTCCTACAATGAGCAGTTCTTC. It is translated as CASSFSGKGSYNEQFF.

The chain links TRBV5-1 to TRBJ2-5, with a weak D call TRBD1 (5 bases). There are 14 residues in the CDR3. V gave up 0 bases and J gave up 9 bases, with 15 bases separating them. The germline CDR1 and CDR2 sequences are SGHRS and YFSETQ. CDR3 bases: TGCGCCAGCAGCTTGGCCCAGTCTCAAGGGGCCCAGTACTTC. Translation: CASSLAQSQGAQYF.

The chain is built from TRBV28 and TRBJ2-7, with D unclear. The CDR3 is 14 residues long. From germline, CDR1 is MDHEN and CDR2 SYDVKM. Between the trimmed V and J ends, which lost 3 bases and 1 base, there was a span of 10 bases. The chain's CDR3 is CASSFPSRSYEQYF. CDR3 bases: TGTGCCAGCAGTTTCCCCAGCCGTTCCTACGAGCAGTACTTC. Based on the CDR3 plus reference TRBV28 and TRBJ2-7, the full variable domain is DVKVTQSSRYLVKRTGEKVFLECVQDMDHENMFWYRQDPGLGLRLIYFSYDVKMKEKGDIPEGYSVSREKKERFSLILESASTNQTSMYLCASSFPSRSYEQYFGPGTRLTVT.

V gene TRBV15 combines with J gene TRBJ2-1, with 11 bases that match TRBD2. This CDR3 contains 15 residues. Trimming cost V 8 bases and J 8 bases; bases outside gene matches: 11. Germline lookup yields CDR1 LNHNV and CDR2 YYDKDF (reference sequence). The CDR3: CATVREGSGRDEQFF. The CDR3 region has the DNA TGTGCCACCGTCCGGGAGGGTAGCGGGAGGGATGAGCAGTTCTTC.

The CDR3, as DNA: TGTGCCAGCAGCCGAGGTGACAGGGCCGGCACCGGGGAGCTGTTTTTT. Translated, it gives CASSRGDRAGTGELFF. The V and J genes are TRBV5-8 and TRBJ2-2, with 7 nucleotides matching TRBD1. This CDR3 has 16 amino acids. Looked up from germline, CDR1 is SGHTS and CDR2 is YDEGEE. J gave up 4 bases and V 4 bases, and 10 bases lay outside the gene matches. Full variable domain (outside the CDR3, taken from reference TRBV5-8 and TRBJ2-2): EAGVTQSPTHLIKTRGQQATLRCSPISGHTSVYWYQQALGLGLQFLLWYDEGEERNRGNFPPRFSGRQFPNYSSELNVNALELEDSALYLCASSRGDRAGTGELFFGEGSRLTVL.

The chain couples TRBV9 to TRBJ2-2, with D perhaps TRBD2 (6 bases). CDR1 and CDR2 from the germline V gene are SGDLS and YYNGEE. Trimming stripped 2 bases from V and 4 bases from J, with 12 bases between. The CDR3 extends over 15 amino acids. The CDR3 DNA follows: TGTGCCAGCAGCGTGTCGGGGGTGGGCACCGGGGAGCTGTTTTTT. As protein: CASSVSGVGTGELFF. Combining the CDR3 with reference TRBV9 and TRBJ2-2 gives the whole variable domain DSGVTQTPKHLITATGQRVTLRCSPRSGDLSVYWYQQSLDQGLQFLIQYYNGEERAKGNILERFSAQQFPDLHSELNLSSLELGDSALYFCASSVSGVGTGELFFGEGSRLTVL.

The chain has TRBV5-1 and TRBJ2-1; D is perhaps TRBD1 or TRBD2 (6 bases each). The V end lost 2 bases, the J end lost 8 bases, and 11 bases lay between the germline ends. The CDR3 is 13 residues long. Germline lookup yields CDR1 SGHRS and CDR2 YFSETQ. The CDR3 spells CASSLYGGDEQFF. The CDR3 bases are TGCGCCAGCAGCTTATACGGGGGCGATGAGCAGTTCTTC.

This chain links TRBV28 with TRBJ2-3, with D perhaps matching TRBD1 (7 bases). V lost 5 bases, J lost 2 bases, and 17 bases lay in between. The length of the CDR3 is 16 residues. Per germline, CDR1 MDHEN and CDR2 SYDVKM. CDR3 amino acids: CASSPPQGGNTDTQYF. The CDR3 DNA reads TGTGCCAGCAGTCCCCCTCAGGGGGGAAACACAGATACGCAGTATTTT.

V and J are TRBV7-2 and TRBJ1-1; D may be TRBD1 (5 bases). V was trimmed by 1 base and J by 8 bases, leaving 17 bases between them. The CDR3 has 15 amino acids. Germline V gene lookup returns CDR1 SGHTA and CDR2 FQGNSA. CDR3 loop: CASSLVPGTTGEAFF. DNA of the CDR3: TGTGCCAGCAGCTTAGTCCCCGGAACAACAGGAGAAGCTTTCTTT.